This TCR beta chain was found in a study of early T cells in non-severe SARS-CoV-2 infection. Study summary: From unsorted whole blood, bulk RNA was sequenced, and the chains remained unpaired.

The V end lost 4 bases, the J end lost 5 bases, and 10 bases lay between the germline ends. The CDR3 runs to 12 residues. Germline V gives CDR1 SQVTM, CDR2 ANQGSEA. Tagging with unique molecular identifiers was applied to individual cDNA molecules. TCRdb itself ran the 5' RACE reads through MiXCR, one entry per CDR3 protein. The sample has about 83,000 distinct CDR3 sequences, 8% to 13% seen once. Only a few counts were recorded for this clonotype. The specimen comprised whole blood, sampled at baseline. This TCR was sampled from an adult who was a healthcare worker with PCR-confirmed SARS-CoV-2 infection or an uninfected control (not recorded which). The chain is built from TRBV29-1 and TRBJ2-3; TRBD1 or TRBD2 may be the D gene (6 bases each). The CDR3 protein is CSVGGARDTQYF. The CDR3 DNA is TGCAGCGTTGGGGGGGCTAGAGATACGCAGTATTTT.